These T cell receptor beta chains were read from a single sample in a study of technical replicates of blood from several donors. Some clones are missing from TCRdb's copy, which holds only in-frame ones; the method was immunoSEQ multiplex PCR. The table lists some 68,000 clones, around 95% of them singletons, with approximately 0.24% in the top ten. Specimen: T cells isolated from PBMCs. These receptors were taken from a human donor in good health. CDR3s include the opening cysteine and the closing phenylalanine or tryptophan. Fields, in order: clone size, D gene, J gene, V gene, CDR3 DNA, CDR3 protein. The D gene is left open where the match is weak. For some rows the clone size is stated as once, few or many, or as a class when expanded; others skip it.

>few|TRBD2|TRBJ2-1|TRBV28
TGTGCCAGCAGTTTAGTTTCTAGCGGGAGGGACCGGCAGTTCTTC
CASSLVSSGRDRQFF
>-|-|TRBJ1-1|TRBV30
TGTGCCTGGAGTCAGGGGCTCCCGGGCACTGAAGCTTTCTTT
CAWSQGLPGTEAFF
>-|-|TRBJ1-2|TRBV2
TGTGCCAGCAGTGACAGTTGGTATGGCTACACCTTC
CASSDSWYGYTF
>-|TRBD2|TRBJ2-7|TRBV29-1
TGCGTAGCGGGAGGGAACCCCTACGAGCAGTACTTC
CVAGGNPYEQYF
>-|TRBD1|TRBJ2-5|TRBV6-5
TGTGCCAGCAGTTATCGCCGGGGACAGCAAGAGACCCAGTACTTC
CASSYRRGQQETQYF
>-|-|TRBJ1-1|TRBV30
TGTGCCTGGAGTGTCGGACAGAGGACTGAAGCTTTCTTT
CAWSVGQRTEAFF
>-|-|TRBJ1-1|TRBV28
TGTGCCAGCAGTTTGGAGGGTGTGAACACTGAAGCTTTCTTT
CASSLEGVNTEAFF
>-|-|TRBJ2-5|TRBV6-5
TGTGCCAGCAGTCAAACGTCAGGGGTCGGGGAGACCCAGTACTTC
CASSQTSGVGETQYF
>once|-|TRBJ1-4|TRBV27
TGTGCCAGCAGTGGAAAAAGGGGAAGCTACGAAAAACTGTTTTTT
CASSGKRGSYEKLFF
>-|-|TRBJ1-1|TRBV5-1
TGCGCCAGCAGCCCCCCCAGGCCGGAGGCTGAAGCTTTCTTT
CASSPPRPEAEAFF
>-|-|TRBJ2-7|TRBV5-1
TGCGCCAGCAGCTTGTCGCAGGGCAGGTCTTACGAGCAGTACTTC
CASSLSQGRSYEQYF
>-|TRBD1|TRBJ2-7|TRBV19
TGTGCCAGTAGGGGGACAGGGGGCTTCTACGAGCAGTACTTC
CASRGTGGFYEQYF
>-|-|TRBJ2-5|TRBV7-2
TGTGCCAGCAGCCTCTGGCTAGCGCAGTACCAAGAGACCCAGTACTTC
CASSLWLAQYQETQYF
>-|-|TRBJ1-1|TRBV13
TGTGCCAGCAGCTTAGCGAAAGGGAGGACTGAAGCTTTCTTT
CASSLAKGRTEAFF
>-|TRBD1|TRBJ2-7|TRBV5-4
TGTGCCAGCAGCCTGGGAAGACAGGGAAACTACGAGCAGTACTTC
CASSLGRQGNYEQYF
>-|-|TRBJ1-5|TRBV5-1
TGCGCCAGCAGCATTACCGGGCAGGGAAATCAGCCCCAGCATTTT
CASSITGQGNQPQHF
>-|TRBD1|TRBJ1-1|TRBV5-4
TGTGCCAGCAGTCCAACAGGGGGCTTGGTGGGGACTGAAGCTTTCTTT
CASSPTGGLVGTEAFF
>-|TRBD2|TRBJ2-1|TRBV9
TGTGCCAGCAGCGACTTCCCTAGCGGGGGGTCGGATGAGCAGTTCTTC
CASSDFPSGGSDEQFF
>-|TRBD1|TRBJ2-5|TRBV9
TGTGCCAGCAGCGTAGGGGACAGGTATATTCAGGAGACCCAGTACTTC
CASSVGDRYIQETQYF
>-|TRBD2|TRBJ2-7|TRBV28
TGTGCCAGCACCCTCGGGGGGGCTAGCGGCTCCTACGAGCAGTACTTC
CASTLGGASGSYEQYF
>once|TRBD2|TRBJ2-1|TRBV7-9
TGTGCCAGCAGCTTACGGGGGGGCCGGGATGAGCAGTTCTTC
CASSLRGGRDEQFF
>once|-|TRBJ2-1|TRBV19
TGTGCCAGTAGTATAGACCCCAGCTCCTACAATGAGCAGTTCTTC
CASSIDPSSYNEQFF
>-|TRBD2|TRBJ2-1|TRBV25-1
TGTGCCAGCAGTTCCCCAGCGGGGGGGTCCTACAATGAGCAGTTCTTC
CASSSPAGGSYNEQFF
>-|-|TRBJ1-1|TRBV7-9
TGTGCCAGCAGCTTAGGAGCAGCTTCGAGGACTGAAGCTTTCTTT
CASSLGAASRTEAFF
>-|TRBD2|TRBJ2-3|TRBV5-1
TGCGCCAGCAGCCCCAGACTAGCGGGCGATACGCAGTATTTT
CASSPRLAGDTQYF
>once|-|TRBJ2-7|TRBV14
TGTGCCAGCAGCCAAGAAACAGGGAGCTACGAGCAGTACTTC
CASSQETGSYEQYF
>-|TRBD1|TRBJ2-2|TRBV27
TGTGCCAGCAGTTTAAGGCAGGGGGCCTCCACCGGGGAGCTGTTTTTT
CASSLRQGASTGELFF
>once|TRBD2|TRBJ2-5|TRBV7-9
TGTGCCAGCAGCTTAGCTGGTCGGGGGGGGCTCCAAGAGACCCAGTACTTC
CASSLAGRGGLQETQYF
>once|TRBD2|TRBJ2-2|TRBV27
TGTGCCAGCAGTTTATCGGCAGGGACTAGCGGGAACACCGGGGAGCTGTTTTTT
CASSLSAGTSGNTGELFF
>-|-|TRBJ1-2|TRBV7-2
TGTGCCAGCAGCTTAGGAGGAGGGAGGACAAACTATGGCTACACCTTC
CASSLGGGRTNYGYTF
>-|TRBD2|TRBJ2-1|TRBV10-3
TGTGCCATCAGTGCGATCCCCTCGGGACTAGCGGGGGGGTTGGGTGAGCAGTTCTTC
CAISAIPSGLAGGLGEQFF
>-|TRBD1|TRBJ2-7|TRBV19
TGTGCCAGCGCTCCCCGGGACAGGGGCTACGAGCAGTACTTC
CASAPRDRGYEQYF
>once|-|TRBJ1-6|TRBV7-6
TGTGCCAGCAGCTCCTCAGATAATTCACCCCTCCACTTT
CASSSSDNSPLHF
>-|TRBD2|TRBJ2-7|TRBV9
TGTGCCAGCAGCCCTAGGTCGGGACTAGCGGGAGGGCCATCCTACGAGCAGTACTTC
CASSPRSGLAGGPSYEQYF
>once|TRBD2|TRBJ2-7|TRBV5-1
TGCGCCAGCAGAACCGGGACTAGCGGGAGCTACGAGCAGTACTTC
CASRTGTSGSYEQYF
>-|TRBD2|TRBJ2-7|TRBV9
TGTGCCAGCAGCGTGGAACTAGCGGGAGGAAAGATCTCCTACGAGCAGTACTTC
CASSVELAGGKISYEQYF
>-|TRBD2|TRBJ2-2|TRBV6-1
TGTGCCAGCAGGGTAAGGAGCGGGATCAAGGAGCTGTTTTTT
CASRVRSGIKELFF
>-|TRBD2|TRBJ2-1|TRBV7-9
TGTGCCAGCAGCAGAAGCGGGGTCCCTAAGCAGTTCTTC
CASSRSGVPKQFF
>-|TRBD1|TRBJ1-6|TRBV27
TGTGCCAGCAGCTGGGACAGAACCTATAATTCACCCCTCCACTTT
CASSWDRTYNSPLHF
>-|TRBD2|TRBJ2-7|TRBV9
TGTGCCAGCAGCGTCTCTAGCGGGAGCTCCTACGAGCAGTACTTC
CASSVSSGSSYEQYF
>-|-|TRBJ1-2|TRBV6-5
TGTGCCAGCAGTGCGGACATGAACTATGGCTACACCTTC
CASSADMNYGYTF
>-|-|TRBJ1-1|TRBV20-1
TGCAGTGCTAGACGAACAACTGAAGCTTTCTTT
CSARRTTEAFF
>-|TRBD2|TRBJ2-7|TRBV29-1
TGCAGCGTCCGACTAGCGGGGGACGTCTACGAGCAGTACTTC
CSVRLAGDVYEQYF
>-|TRBD2|TRBJ2-1|TRBV11-3
TGTGCCAGCAGCTTAGGGGTGACTAGCGGGAGGGAGACCTACAATGAGCAGTTCTTC
CASSLGVTSGRETYNEQFF
>-|-|TRBJ2-7|TRBV5-1
TGCGCCAGCAGCTTGGGGACAGTCTACGAGCAGTACTTC
CASSLGTVYEQYF
>once|TRBD2|TRBJ2-7|TRBV28
TGTGCCAGCAGTTTGGGCGGGAGTCCTTACGAGCAGTACTTC
CASSLGGSPYEQYF
>-|TRBD1|TRBJ2-7|TRBV28
TGTGCCAGCAGTCTTCACACCGGGACAGGGGTCTACGAGCAGTACTTC
CASSLHTGTGVYEQYF
>-|-|TRBJ2-2|TRBV11-3
TGTGCCAGCAGCTTAGGGCGGGAGCTGTTTTTT
CASSLGRELFF
>-|-|TRBJ2-1|TRBV5-4
TGTGCCAGCAGCTTGCGTCGGGGGACAGTCTCCTACAATGAGCAGTTCTTC
CASSLRRGTVSYNEQFF